Below are 29 T cell receptor beta chains sequenced from a single sample in a study of T cell responses to AZD1222 COVID-19 vaccine. Repertoires were generated with immunoSEQ multiplex PCR, while TCRdb's copy carries only in-frame clones and drops some. The table shows around 80,000 clones, with 86% occurring only once. The input for sequencing was peripheral blood, taken on day 0 of AZD1222 vaccination. The receptors shown here come from an adult in good health.

The chain couples TRBV19 to TRBJ1-5; 8 nucleotides align to TRBD1. There are 15 residues in the CDR3. The germline V gene has CDR1 LNHDA and CDR2 SQIVND (reference sequence). After removal of 7 bases from V and 7 bases from J, the junction contained 12 bases not matched to a gene. Written as DNA, the CDR3 is TGTGCCAGTAACACGCTTCGACAGGGGAAACAGCCCCAGCATTTT. It encodes CASNTLRQGKQPQHF.

J is TRBJ2-7 and V is TRBV6-1; no clear D gene. Trimming shortened V by 1 base and J by 0 bases, and 7 bases separated the two germline ends. CDR1 and CDR2 from the germline V gene are MNHNS and SASEGT. This CDR3 has 14 amino acids. CDR3 DNA: TGTGCCAGCAGTGAAGGGCCAGTCTCCTACGAGCAGTACTTC. This translates into CASSEGPVSYEQYF.

V and J are TRBV19 and TRBJ2-3; possible D gene TRBD1, 6 bases. The CDR3 consists of 16 residues. Germline CDR1 reads LNHDA; CDR2 reads SQIVND (reference sequence). Trimming removed 7 bases from V and 0 bases from J, with 17 bases in between. The CDR3 reads CASTPTRTVSTDTQYF. In nucleotides, the CDR3 is TGTGCCAGTACCCCCACTCGGACAGTTAGCACAGATACGCAGTATTTT.

The CDR3 sequence is CASSPSGQLNYGYTF. CDR3 coding DNA: TGTGCCAGTAGTCCGTCGGGACAGCTCAACTATGGCTACACCTTC. The chain is built from TRBV19 and TRBJ1-2, with TRBD1 matching over 7 bases. The germline gives CDR1 LNHDA, CDR2 SQIVND (reference sequence). V was pared by 5 bases and J by 2 bases, with 8 bases of the junction left unmatched. The CDR3 has 15 residues.

This clone came up once. V and J are TRBV9 and TRBJ2-7; 7 bases agree with TRBD1. Germline V gene lookup returns CDR1 SGDLS and CDR2 YYNGEE. V shed 2 bases and J 6 bases; nucleotides not matched to a gene: 5. The CDR3 runs to 13 residues. The CDR3 reads CASSVTGNGEQYF. CDR3 in DNA: TGTGCCAGCAGCGTGACAGGGAACGGCGAGCAGTACTTC.

This clone was observed a few times. The chain links TRBV19 to TRBJ1-5; 7 bases map to TRBD1. The germline V gene encodes CDR1 LNHDA and CDR2 SQIVND (reference sequence). Trimming cost V 10 bases and J 2 bases; bases outside gene matches: 17. CDR3 length equals 17 residues. DNA of the CDR3: TGTGCCAAAACACAAAGGGAGGGGGCCTCGGGCAATCAGCCCCAGCATTTT. As protein: CAKTQREGASGNQPQHF. Complete variable domain (other parts from reference TRBV19 and TRBJ1-5): DGGITQSPKYLFRKEGQNVTLSCEQNLNHDAMYWYRQDPGQGLRLIYYSQIVNDFQKGDIAEGYSVSREKKESFPLTVTSAQKNPTAFYLCAKTQREGASGNQPQHFGDGTRLSIL.

The chain combines TRBV5-6 with TRBJ2-7, with D possibly matching TRBD2 (6 bases). The CDR3 consists of 18 residues. V was cut by 4 bases and J by 1 base, with 24 bases left in between. The germline CDR1 and CDR2 sequences are SGHDT and YYEEEE. Written as DNA, the CDR3 is TGTGCCAGCAGCCCATACCTGGCCGCGGGGTCGCGATCCTACGAGCAGTACTTC. It specifies CASSPYLAAGSRSYEQYF.

The chain is built from TRBV7-9 and TRBJ2-2, with a possible D match to TRBD1 (6 bases). The V gene lost 4 bases and the J gene lost 5 bases, with 11 bases spanning the gap. This CDR3 is 14 amino acids long. Germline V gene sequence: CDR1 SEHNR, CDR2 FQNEAQ (reference sequence). The CDR3 DNA is TGTGCCAGCAGCTCGGACAGCTCGACCGGGGAGCTGTTTTTT. Translating gives CASSSDSSTGELFF.

The chain couples TRBV12-3 or TRBV12-4 to TRBJ2-7; the D is unclear. The CDR3 sequence is 12 residues long. Trimming removed 3 bases from V and 4 bases from J, with 7 bases in between. The CDR3 bases are TGTGCCAGCAGTTTTGGCTATTACGAGCAGTACTTC. It encodes CASSFGYYEQYF.

The chain's CDR3 is CASSRDQATNEKLFF. CDR3 bases: TGTGCCAGCAGTCGAGACCAGGCGACTAATGAAAAACTGTTTTTT. The chain is built from TRBV6-5 and TRBJ1-4; D unclear. V lost 5 bases to trimming and J lost 2 bases, with 12 bases between them. CDR1 MNHEY and CDR2 SVGAGI come from the germline V gene. CDR3 length: 15 amino acids.

The V gene is TRBV5-1, the J gene TRBJ1-5; 8 bases are a match to TRBD1. Germline V lookup: CDR1 SGHRS, CDR2 YFSETQ. This CDR3 comprises 15 residues. The J segment lost 3 bases and the V segment lost 4 bases, leaving 6 bases of the junction unmatched. The chain's CDR3 is CASSEGTGYNQPQHF. In DNA form, the CDR3 reads TGCGCCAGCAGCGAGGGGACAGGTTACAATCAGCCCCAGCATTTT.

CDR3 sequence reads: CASSLTGALANEQYF. In nucleotides, the CDR3 is TGTGCCAGCAGCTTGACAGGGGCCCTCGCAAACGAGCAGTACTTC. The chain combines TRBV11-2 with TRBJ2-7, with TRBD1 matching over 8 bases. J lost 5 bases, V lost 3 bases, and 9 bases had no gene match. The CDR3 is 15 residues long. Germline V gives CDR1 SGHAT, CDR2 FQNNGV.

The genes are TRBV6-2 or TRBV6-3 and TRBJ1-1, with TRBD1 identical over 9 bases. This CDR3 has 16 amino acids. CDR1 and CDR2 (germline): MNHEY, SVGEGT. V shed 0 bases and J 7 bases; nucleotides not matched to a gene: 9. Written as DNA, the CDR3 is TGTGCCAGCAGTTACTCGTCCGACAGGGGGGCTATTGAAGCTTTCTTT. Its protein product is CASSYSSDRGAIEAFF.

The V and J genes are TRBV18 and TRBJ2-2, with 7 positions matching TRBD1. Germline trimming cut 1 base from V and 2 bases from J; bases unmatched to any gene: 1. From germline, CDR1 is KGHSH and CDR2 LQKENI. The CDR3 is 15 amino acids. DNA of the CDR3: TGTGCCAGCTCACCACAAGGGGGCAACACCGGGGAGCTGTTTTTT. It encodes CASSPQGGNTGELFF.

CDR3: CASSSRRRDRGNYGYTF. In nucleotides, the CDR3 is TGTGCCAGCAGCTCTAGACGACGGGACAGGGGTAACTATGGCTACACCTTC. The chain employs TRBV7-9 and TRBJ1-2; TRBD1 matches 10 bases. The CDR3 length is 17 residues. Germline CDR1 reads SEHNR; CDR2 reads FQNEAQ (reference sequence). V dropped 4 bases and J dropped 1; count of bases not matched to a gene: 9.

The chain couples TRBV19 to TRBJ2-1, with D unclear. CDR1 is LNHDA and CDR2 is SQIVND in the germline V gene (reference sequence). The V and J ends lost 3 bases and 8 bases respectively, with 5 bases between them. The CDR3 spans 11 residues. Here the CDR3 reads CASSIRDEQFF. The CDR3 coding sequence is TGTGCCAGTAGTATTAGGGATGAGCAGTTCTTC.

The chain couples TRBV29-1 to TRBJ1-2; 7 bases fit TRBD1. Germline CDR1 SQVTM, CDR2 ANQGSEA. The CDR3 has 15 amino acids. V shed 1 base and J 4 bases; nucleotides not matched to a gene: 9. CDR3 bases: TGCAGCGTTGAAGTCCTGGGGGGACAGCGCTATGGCTACACCTTC. Protein sequence: CSVEVLGGQRYGYTF.

The rearrangement joins TRBV9 to TRBJ1-6, with 11 bases that match TRBD1. The junction had 8 bases not matched to a gene; V was cut back by 0 bases and J by 6 bases. Germline V CDR1 and CDR2: SGDLS, YYNGEE. The CDR3 runs 18 residues. CDR3 sequence: CASSVGVWGTGGNSPLHF. The DNA of the CDR3 is TGTGCCAGCAGCGTAGGCGTTTGGGGGACAGGGGGTAATTCACCCCTCCACTTT. The entire variable domain, with the rest obtained from reference TRBV9 and TRBJ1-6, is as follows: DSGVTQTPKHLITATGQRVTLRCSPRSGDLSVYWYQQSLDQGLQFLIQYYNGEERAKGNILERFSAQQFPDLHSELNLSSLELGDSALYFCASSVGVWGTGGNSPLHFGNGTRLTVT.

The chain recombines TRBV9 with TRBJ1-1; D is perhaps TRBD1 (6 bases). V lost 3 bases to trimming and J lost 9 bases, with 15 bases between them. The CDR3 totals 13 residues. The germline V gene has CDR1 SGDLS and CDR2 YYNGEE. The CDR3 region has the DNA TGTGCCAGCAGCGCGCCCCAGCAGGGGAAAGCTTTCTTT. Amino acid sequence: CASSAPQQGKAFF.

The chain combines TRBV7-9 with TRBJ2-5; either TRBD1 or TRBD2 may supply D (6 bases each). Trimming removed 2 bases from V and 2 bases from J, with 21 bases in between. Germline-derived CDR1 and CDR2 are SEHNR and FQNEAQ (reference sequence). This CDR3 contains 18 residues. CDR3 bases: TGTGCCAGCAGCTTACAAGGAGGGGTCTTGCAGGGGCAAGAGACCCAGTACTTC. It yields the protein CASSLQGGVLQGQETQYF.

The gene calls are TRBV2 and TRBJ1-4, with unresolved D. CDR1 SNHLY and CDR2 FYNNEI come from the germline V gene. Trimming pared 1 base from V and 4 bases from J, leaving 7 bases between. This CDR3 spans 14 amino acids. The DNA of the CDR3 is TGTGCCAGCAGTGAAGGTGGGCTTAATGAAAAACTGTTTTTT. It specifies CASSEGGLNEKLFF.

CDR3 nucleotide sequence: TGTGCCAGCAGCTACGGACGGAACACTGAAGCTTTCTTT. Its translation is CASSYGRNTEAFF. This rearrangement joins TRBV5-5 to TRBJ1-1; no clear D. The CDR3 is made up of 13 amino acids. CDR1 SGHKS and CDR2 YYEKEE come from the germline V gene (reference sequence). V was trimmed by 3 bases and J by 1 base, leaving 7 bases between them. Variable domain in full (rest from reference TRBV5-5 and TRBJ1-1): DAGVTQSPTHLIKTRGQQVTLRCSPISGHKSVSWYQQVLGQGPQFIFQYYEKEERGRGNFPDRFSARQFPNYSSELNVNALLLGDSALYLCASSYGRNTEAFFGQGTRLTVV.

V usage is TRBV7-2 and J usage is TRBJ2-3; no reliable D call. Germline CDR1 is SGHTA and CDR2 is FQGNSA. The CDR3 runs to 13 residues. Trimming shortened V by 4 bases and J by 6 bases, and 11 bases separated the two germline ends. CDR3 DNA: TGTGCCAGCAGCTCCCTCTACTCGGATACGCAGTATTTT. Its protein product is CASSSLYSDTQYF.

The V and J genes are TRBV27 and TRBJ2-2; TRBD2 aligns across 7 bases. There are 16 residues in the CDR3. From germline, CDR1 is MNHEY and CDR2 SMNVEV (reference sequence). Losses at the gene ends were 1 base for V and 7 bases for J; bases not matched to a gene: 9. DNA for the CDR3: TGTGCCAGCAGTTTATGGGGGAGGGCCACTAACGGGGAGCTGTTTTTT. Translating gives CASSLWGRATNGELFF.

V usage is TRBV5-4 and J usage is TRBJ2-5, with D hard to call. This CDR3 has 13 amino acids. The ends were cut back, 0 bases at V and 5 bases at J, with 8 bases in the middle. Per the germline V gene, CDR1 is SGHNT and CDR2 is YYREEE (reference sequence). The CDR3 DNA reads as TGTGCCAGCAGCTTGGGTGGCGCGGAGACCCAGTACTTC. This codes for CASSLGGAETQYF. The full variable domain, in which reference TRBV5-4 and TRBJ2-5 provide the parts outside the CDR3, is ETGVTQSPTHLIKTRGQQVTLRCSSQSGHNTVSWYQQALGQGPQFIFQYYREEENGRGNFPPRFSGLQFPNYSSELNVNALELDDSALYLCASSLGGAETQYFGPGTRLLVL.

V usage is TRBV28 and J usage is TRBJ2-2, with 11 nucleotides matching TRBD1. Trimming at V came to 7 bases and at J to 0 bases, leaving 4 bases not matched to a gene. The CDR3 has 16 amino acids. Looked up from germline, CDR1 is MDHEN and CDR2 is SYDVKM. The CDR3 region has the DNA TGTGCCAGCACCCGGGACAGGGGGGCGAACACCGGGGAGCTGTTTTTT. Translation gives CASTRDRGANTGELFF.

The chain couples TRBV29-1 to TRBJ1-3, with 8 bases fitting TRBD1. The germline V gene has CDR1 SQVTM and CDR2 ANQGSEA. The CDR3 is 13 residues long. With V trimmed by 2 bases and J by 4 bases, 1 base remained unmatched. The CDR3, as DNA: TGCAGCGTTGAACAGGGGGCAGGAAACACCATATATTTT. Translation: CSVEQGAGNTIYF.

The chain is built from TRBV29-1 and TRBJ1-1; D call uncertain. Germline CDR1 is SQVTM and CDR2 is ANQGSEA. V was shortened by 5 bases and J by 1 base, with 8 bases between the two germline ends. The CDR3 runs to 12 residues. The CDR3 DNA sequence: TGCAGCGTTATGAGGACGAACACTGAAGCTTTCTTT. Protein: CSVMRTNTEAFF.

This sequence joins TRBV10-2 and TRBJ1-6; 10 bases are a match to TRBD1. The germline CDR1 and CDR2 sequences are WSHSY and SAAADI. This CDR3 comprises 15 residues. After removal of 4 bases from V and 10 bases from J, the junction contained 7 bases not matched to a gene. The CDR3 protein is CASSGGQGIGSPLHF. CDR3 DNA sequence: TGCGCCAGCAGTGGGGGACAGGGGATAGGATCACCCCTCCACTTT.